These 5 T cell receptor beta chains came from one sample sequenced in a study of shared clonotypes between healthy human individuals. Clones were sequenced by immunoSEQ multiplex PCR, and TCRdb holds only the in-frame ones, with some missing. The profile shows approximately 2.3 million clones, over 85% of them singletons. Sequencing input: naive CD4+ T cells from PBMCs. The subset: CD45RA+ positively selected. Receptors originate from a man between 18 and 35 years old in good health. Some clones in this sample may be carry-over from other donors' samples.

The genes are TRBV4-1 and TRBJ2-7; the D gene is possibly TRBD1 (5 bases). The CDR3 sequence is 15 residues long. The germline V gene encodes CDR1 MGHRA and CDR2 YSYEKL. The V end lost 4 bases, the J end lost 4 bases, and 17 bases lay between the germline ends. The CDR3 coding sequence is TGCGCCAGCAGCCGACAGCCAGCGACCTATTACGAGCAGTACTTC. Translating gives CASSRQPATYYEQYF.

The gene calls are TRBV28 and TRBJ2-1, with 7 bases matching TRBD2. The length of the CDR3 is 14 residues. V gave up 5 bases and J gave up 2 bases; unmatched junction bases: 3. Germline loops: CDR1 MDHEN, CDR2 SYDVKM. CDR3 amino acids: CASSPSGTYNEQFF. Here the CDR3 DNA reads TGTGCCAGCAGTCCCAGCGGGACCTACAATGAGCAGTTCTTC.

The V and J genes are TRBV4-1 and TRBJ1-2; 7 bases agree with TRBD1. Trimming removed 2 bases from V and 5 bases from J; junction bases left unmatched: 5. The CDR3 consists of 14 residues. Germline-derived CDR1 and CDR2 are MGHRA and YSYEKL. Here the CDR3 reads CASSQTGTAYGYTF. Here the CDR3 DNA reads TGCGCCAGCAGCCAAACAGGGACAGCTTATGGCTACACCTTC.

This clone showed up just once. V gene TRBV6-1 combines with J gene TRBJ2-3; 12 positions agree with TRBD2. Unmatched junction bases numbered 11, after V lost 2 bases and J lost 2 bases. The CDR3 is 19 amino acids. CDR1 and CDR2 (germline): MNHNS, SASEGT. The CDR3 loop is CASSETGKGLAGNTDTQYF. Here the CDR3 DNA reads TGTGCCAGCAGTGAAACAGGGAAGGGACTAGCGGGCAACACAGATACGCAGTATTTT.

The chain combines TRBV11-2 with TRBJ1-4; no clear D. This CDR3 has 15 residues. Germline CDR1 SGHAT, CDR2 FQNNGV. The V gene lost 5 bases and the J gene lost 8 bases, with 18 bases spanning the gap. This chain's CDR3 is CASSRQRAIPEKLFF. The DNA of the CDR3 is TGTGCCAGCAGCCGTCAGCGAGCCATCCCCGAAAAACTGTTTTTT. Full variable domain (remainder filled in from reference TRBV11-2 and TRBJ1-4): EAGVAQSPRYKIIEKRQSVAFWCNPISGHATLYWYQQILGQGPKLLIQFQNNGVVDDSQLPKDRFSAERLKGVDSTLKIQPAKLEDSAVYLCASSRQRAIPEKLFFGSGTQLSVL.